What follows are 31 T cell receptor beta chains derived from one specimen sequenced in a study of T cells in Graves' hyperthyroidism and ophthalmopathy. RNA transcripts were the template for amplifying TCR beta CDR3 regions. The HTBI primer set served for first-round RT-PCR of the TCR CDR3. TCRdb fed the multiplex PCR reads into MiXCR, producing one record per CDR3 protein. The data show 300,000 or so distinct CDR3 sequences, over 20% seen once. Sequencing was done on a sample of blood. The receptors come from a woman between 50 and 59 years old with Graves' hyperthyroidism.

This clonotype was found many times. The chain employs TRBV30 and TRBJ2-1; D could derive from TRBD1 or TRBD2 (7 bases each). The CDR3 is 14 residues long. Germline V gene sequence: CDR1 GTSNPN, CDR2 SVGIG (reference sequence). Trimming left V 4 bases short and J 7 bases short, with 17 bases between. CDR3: CAWMTGWGGNEQFF. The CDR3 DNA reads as TGTGCCTGGATGACAGGGTGGGGGGGGAATGAGCAGTTCTTC.

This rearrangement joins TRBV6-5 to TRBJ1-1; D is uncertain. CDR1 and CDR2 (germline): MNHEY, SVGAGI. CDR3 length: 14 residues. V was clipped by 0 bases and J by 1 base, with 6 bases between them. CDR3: CASSYSRQNTEAFF. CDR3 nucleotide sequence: TGTGCCAGCAGTTACTCACGGCAGAACACTGAAGCTTTCTTT.

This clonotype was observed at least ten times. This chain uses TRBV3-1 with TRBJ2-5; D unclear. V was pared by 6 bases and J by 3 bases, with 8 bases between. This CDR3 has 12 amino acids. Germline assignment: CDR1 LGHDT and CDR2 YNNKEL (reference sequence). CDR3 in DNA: TGTGCCAGCAGGACTCAGGAAGAGACCCAGTACTTC. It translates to CASRTQEETQYF.

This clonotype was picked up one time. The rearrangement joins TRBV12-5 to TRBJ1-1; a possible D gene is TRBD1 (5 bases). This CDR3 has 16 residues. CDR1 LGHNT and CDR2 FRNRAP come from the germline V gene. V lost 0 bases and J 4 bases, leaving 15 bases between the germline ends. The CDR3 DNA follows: TGTGCTAGTGGTTTGGTGGACACCCCAGGCAGCACTGAAGCTTTCTTT. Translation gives CASGLVDTPGSTEAFF.

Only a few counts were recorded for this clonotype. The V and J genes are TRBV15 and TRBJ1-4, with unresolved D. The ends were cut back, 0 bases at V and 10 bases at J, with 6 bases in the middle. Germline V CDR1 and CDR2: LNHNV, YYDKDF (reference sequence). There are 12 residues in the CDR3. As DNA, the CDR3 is TGTGCCACCAGCAGAGATCATGGAAAACTGTTTTTT. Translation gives CATSRDHGKLFF.

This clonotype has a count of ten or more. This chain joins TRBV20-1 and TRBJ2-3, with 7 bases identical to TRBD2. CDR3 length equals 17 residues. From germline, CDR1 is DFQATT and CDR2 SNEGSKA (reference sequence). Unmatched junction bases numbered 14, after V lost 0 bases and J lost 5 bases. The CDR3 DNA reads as TGCAGTGCTAGAGAGCCAGCGGGGACCGGGTACCGAGATACGCAGTATTTT. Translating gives CSAREPAGTGYRDTQYF.

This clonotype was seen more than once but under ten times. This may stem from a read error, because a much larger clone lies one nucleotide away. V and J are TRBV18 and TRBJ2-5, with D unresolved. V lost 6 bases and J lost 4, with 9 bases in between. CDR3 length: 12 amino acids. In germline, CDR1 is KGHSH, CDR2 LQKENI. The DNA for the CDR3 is TGTGCCAGCTCCCGACGGTTAGAGACCCAGTACTTC. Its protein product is CASSRRLETQYF. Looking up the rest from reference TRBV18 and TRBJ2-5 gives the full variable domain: NAGVMQNPRHLVRRRGQEARLRCSPMKGHSHVYWYRQLPEEGLKFMVYLQKENIIDESGMPKERFSAEFPKEGPSILRIQQVVRGDSAAYFCASSRRLETQYFGPGTRLLVL.

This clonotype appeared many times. CDR3 bases: TGCAGTGCTAGAGCGGGGCCTAGCGCCTACGAGCAGTACTTC. Its translation: CSARAGPSAYEQYF. The chain is built from TRBV20-1 and TRBJ2-7, with D possibly being TRBD2 (6 bases). The CDR3 consists of 14 residues. From germline, CDR1 is DFQATT and CDR2 SNEGSKA (reference sequence). V was trimmed by 1 base and J by 2 bases, leaving 12 bases between them.

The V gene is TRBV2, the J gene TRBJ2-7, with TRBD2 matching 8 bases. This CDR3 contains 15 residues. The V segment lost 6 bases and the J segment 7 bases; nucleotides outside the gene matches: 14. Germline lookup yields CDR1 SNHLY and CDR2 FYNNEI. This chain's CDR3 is CASSTIRTSWYEQYF. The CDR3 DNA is TGTGCCAGCAGCACTATACGGACTAGCTGGTATGAGCAGTACTTC.

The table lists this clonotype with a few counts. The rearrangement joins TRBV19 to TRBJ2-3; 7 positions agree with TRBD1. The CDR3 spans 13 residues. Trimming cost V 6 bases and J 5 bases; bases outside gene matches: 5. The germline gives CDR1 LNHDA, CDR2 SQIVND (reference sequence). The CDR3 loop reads CASRTGTVDTQYF. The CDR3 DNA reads TGTGCCAGTAGGACCGGGACAGTAGATACGCAGTATTTT.

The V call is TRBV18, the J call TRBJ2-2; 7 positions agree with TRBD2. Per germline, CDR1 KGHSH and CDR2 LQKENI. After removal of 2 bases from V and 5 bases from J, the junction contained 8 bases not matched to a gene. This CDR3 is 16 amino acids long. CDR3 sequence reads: CASSPYASGGTGELFF. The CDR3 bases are TGTGCCAGCTCACCATACGCTAGCGGTGGGACCGGGGAGCTGTTTTTT.

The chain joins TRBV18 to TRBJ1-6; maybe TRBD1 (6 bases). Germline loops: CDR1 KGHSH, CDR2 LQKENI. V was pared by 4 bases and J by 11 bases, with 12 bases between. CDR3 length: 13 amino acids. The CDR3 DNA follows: TGTGCCAGCTCACAACTAGGGGGGCCACCCCTCCACTTT. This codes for CASSQLGGPPLHF.

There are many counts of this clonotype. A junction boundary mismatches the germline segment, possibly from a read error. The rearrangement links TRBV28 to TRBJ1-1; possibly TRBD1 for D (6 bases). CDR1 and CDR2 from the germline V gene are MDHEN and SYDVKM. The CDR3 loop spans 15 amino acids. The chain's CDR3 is CASSLSGALNTEAFF. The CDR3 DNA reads TGTGCCAGCAGCTTATCGGGGGCGTTGAACACTGAAGCTTTCTTT.

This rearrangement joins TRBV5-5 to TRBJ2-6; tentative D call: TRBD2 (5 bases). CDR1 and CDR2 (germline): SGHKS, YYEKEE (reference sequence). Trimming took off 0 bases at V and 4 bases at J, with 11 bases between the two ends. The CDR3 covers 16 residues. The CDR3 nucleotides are TGTGCCAGCAGCTTGGTAGTACGCGGGGGGGCCAACGTCCTGACTTTC. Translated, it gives CASSLVVRGGANVLTF.

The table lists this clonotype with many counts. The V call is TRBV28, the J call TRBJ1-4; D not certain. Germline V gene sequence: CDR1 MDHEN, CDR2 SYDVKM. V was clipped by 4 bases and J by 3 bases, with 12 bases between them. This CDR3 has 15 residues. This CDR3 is CASSSPLGANEKLFF. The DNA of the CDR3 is TGTGCCAGCAGTTCCCCGCTCGGGGCTAATGAAAAACTGTTTTTT.

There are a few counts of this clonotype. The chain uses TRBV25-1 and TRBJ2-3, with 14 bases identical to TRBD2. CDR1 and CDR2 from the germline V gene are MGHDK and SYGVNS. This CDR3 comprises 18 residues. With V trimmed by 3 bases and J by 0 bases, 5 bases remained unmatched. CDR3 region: CASSEGTSGGWSTDTQYF. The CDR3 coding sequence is TGTGCCAGCAGTGAGGGGACTAGCGGGGGCTGGAGCACAGATACGCAGTATTTT.

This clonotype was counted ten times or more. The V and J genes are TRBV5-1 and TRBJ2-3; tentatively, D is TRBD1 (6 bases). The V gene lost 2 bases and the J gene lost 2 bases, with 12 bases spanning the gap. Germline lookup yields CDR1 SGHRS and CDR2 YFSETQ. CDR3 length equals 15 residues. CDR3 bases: TGCGCCAGCAGCTTTGGGGACAAACTCACAGATACGCAGTATTTT. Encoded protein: CASSFGDKLTDTQYF.

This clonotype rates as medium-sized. CDR3 amino acids: CASSPDLHRDSQETQYF. The CDR3 DNA sequence: TGTGCCAGCAGTCCGGACCTCCATCGGGACAGCCAAGAGACCCAGTACTTC. The rearrangement joins TRBV28 to TRBJ2-5, with 7 bases that match TRBD1. The V gene's germline CDR1 is MDHEN and CDR2 SYDVKM. With 5 bases clipped from V and 1 base from J, the junction kept 13 bases outside the gene matches. The CDR3 is 17 amino acids.

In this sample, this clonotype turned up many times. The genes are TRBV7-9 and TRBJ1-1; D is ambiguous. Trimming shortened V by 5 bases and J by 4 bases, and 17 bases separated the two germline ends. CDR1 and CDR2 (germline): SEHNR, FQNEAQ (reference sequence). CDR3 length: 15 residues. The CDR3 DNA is TGTGCCAGCAGCACATCAGGCCGGGGTGGCACTGAAGCTTTCTTT. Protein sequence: CASSTSGRGGTEAFF.

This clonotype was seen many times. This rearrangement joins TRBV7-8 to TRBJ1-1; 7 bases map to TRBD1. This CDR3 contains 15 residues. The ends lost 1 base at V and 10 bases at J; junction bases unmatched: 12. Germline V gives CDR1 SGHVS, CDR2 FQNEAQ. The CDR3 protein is CASSLGSRDSQRAFF. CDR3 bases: TGTGCCAGCAGCTTAGGGTCACGGGACAGCCAGAGAGCTTTCTTT.

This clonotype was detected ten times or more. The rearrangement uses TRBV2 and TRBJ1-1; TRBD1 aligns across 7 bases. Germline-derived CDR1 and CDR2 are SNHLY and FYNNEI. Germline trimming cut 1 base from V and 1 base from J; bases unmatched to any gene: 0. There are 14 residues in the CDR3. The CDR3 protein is CASSEGTGNTEAFF. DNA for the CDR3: TGTGCCAGCAGTGAAGGGACAGGGAACACTGAAGCTTTCTTT.

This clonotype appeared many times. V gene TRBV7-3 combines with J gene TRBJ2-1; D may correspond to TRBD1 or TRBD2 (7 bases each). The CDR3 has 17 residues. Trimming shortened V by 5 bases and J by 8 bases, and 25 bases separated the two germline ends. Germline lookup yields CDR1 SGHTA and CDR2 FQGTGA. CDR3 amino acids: CASSLSGAGGYADEQFF. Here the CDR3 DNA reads TGTGCCAGCAGCCTAAGCGGGGCAGGGGGGTATGCGGATGAGCAGTTCTTC.

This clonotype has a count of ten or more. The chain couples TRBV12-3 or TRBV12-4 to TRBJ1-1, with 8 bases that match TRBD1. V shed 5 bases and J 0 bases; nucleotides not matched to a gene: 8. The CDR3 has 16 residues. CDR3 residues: CASSVRQGRLNTEAFF. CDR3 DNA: TGTGCCAGCAGTGTCAGACAGGGGCGGTTGAACACTGAAGCTTTCTTT.

The CDR3 loop reads CASSETDRGQGTGELFF. The CDR3, as DNA: TGTGCCAGCAGCGAAACCGACAGGGGGCAGGGCACCGGGGAGCTGTTTTTT. The rearrangement uses TRBV28 and TRBJ2-2, with 10 bases matching TRBD1. The V gene end was trimmed by 6 bases and the J gene end by 4 bases; junction bases not matched to a gene: 11. The CDR3 loop spans 17 amino acids. The V gene's germline CDR1 is MDHEN and CDR2 SYDVKM.

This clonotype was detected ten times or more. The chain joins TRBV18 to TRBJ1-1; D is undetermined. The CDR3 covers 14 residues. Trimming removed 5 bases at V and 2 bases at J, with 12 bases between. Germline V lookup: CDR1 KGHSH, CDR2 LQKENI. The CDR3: CASSEDGKNTEAFF. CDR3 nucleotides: TGTGCCAGCTCAGAAGACGGAAAAAACACTGAAGCTTTCTTT.

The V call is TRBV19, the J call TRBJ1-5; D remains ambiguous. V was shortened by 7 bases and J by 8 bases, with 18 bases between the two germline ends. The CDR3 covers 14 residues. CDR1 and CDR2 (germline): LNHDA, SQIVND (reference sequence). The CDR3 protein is CASTNSGRSKPQHF. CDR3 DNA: TGTGCCAGTACCAATAGCGGGCGGTCCAAGCCCCAGCATTTT.

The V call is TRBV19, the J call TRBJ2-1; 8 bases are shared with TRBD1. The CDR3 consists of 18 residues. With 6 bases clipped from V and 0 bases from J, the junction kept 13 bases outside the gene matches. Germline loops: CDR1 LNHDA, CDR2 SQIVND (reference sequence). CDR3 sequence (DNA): TGTGCCAGTAGGCAAGACAGGGGTAGCGCCAGCTCCTACAATGAGCAGTTCTTC. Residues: CASRQDRGSASSYNEQFF.

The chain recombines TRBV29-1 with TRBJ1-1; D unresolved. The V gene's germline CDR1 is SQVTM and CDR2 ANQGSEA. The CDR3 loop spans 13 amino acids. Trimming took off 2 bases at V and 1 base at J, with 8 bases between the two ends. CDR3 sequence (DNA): TGCAGCGTTGAAAGTTTGGGGAACACTGAAGCTTTCTTT. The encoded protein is CSVESLGNTEAFF.

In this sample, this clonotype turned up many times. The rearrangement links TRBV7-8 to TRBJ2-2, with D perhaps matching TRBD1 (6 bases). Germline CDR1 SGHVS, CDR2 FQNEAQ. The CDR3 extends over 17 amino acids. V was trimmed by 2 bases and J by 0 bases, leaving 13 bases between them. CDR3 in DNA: TGTGCCAGCAGCTTAATAAGGGGGACGGCGAACACCGGGGAGCTGTTTTTT. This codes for CASSLIRGTANTGELFF.

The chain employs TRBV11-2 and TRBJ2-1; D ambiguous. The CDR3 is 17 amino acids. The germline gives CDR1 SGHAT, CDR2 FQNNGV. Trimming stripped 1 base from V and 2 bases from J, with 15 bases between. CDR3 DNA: TGTGCCAGCAGCTTAGCTTCCATCGGTGGCACCTACAATGAGCAGTTCTTC. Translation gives CASSLASIGGTYNEQFF.

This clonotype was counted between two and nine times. The CDR3 sequence: CASSFGQLTDTQYF. DNA for the CDR3: TGTGCCAGCAGTTTCGGGCAGCTTACAGATACGCAGTATTTT. The chain carries TRBV12-3 or TRBV12-4 and TRBJ2-3; no firm D call. V dropped 3 bases and J dropped 3 bases, with 10 bases sitting between them. This CDR3 is built from 14 residues.